Following are 7 T cell receptor beta chains from one sample sequenced in a study of graft-versus-host responses after intestinal transplantation. Here immunoSEQ multiplex PCR was the method, and the copy in TCRdb shows in-frame clones only, minus some. The sample has about 84,000 clones; 80% to 95% are singletons. No cognate antigen is known for these TCRs. The material sequenced was unstimulated CD4+ T cells sorted from spleen or lymph node cells, taken before transplant. The receptors derive from a human donor who was the organ donor for an intestinal transplant.

The CDR3 nucleotides read TGTGCCAGCATGTGGATCTACAGGGACCCGAACCTAAACCCCGACACTGAAGCTTTCTTT. It encodes CASMWIYRDPNLNPDTEAFF. The chain couples TRBV28 to TRBJ1-1, with D perhaps TRBD1 (6 bases). V was trimmed by 7 bases and J by 3 bases, leaving 33 bases between them. The length of the CDR3 is 20 residues. Germline assignment: CDR1 MDHEN and CDR2 SYDVKM.

This clone was seen a handful of times. This chain connects TRBV30 to TRBJ1-6; 8 nucleotides match TRBD1. Germline V gives CDR1 GTSNPN, CDR2 SVGIG (reference sequence). V gave up 4 bases and J gave up 7 bases; unmatched junction bases: 12. The CDR3 sequence is 16 residues long. CDR3 residues: CAWKSGQGVSNSPLHF. The CDR3 coding sequence is TGTGCCTGGAAATCTGGACAGGGAGTTTCGAATTCACCCCTCCACTTT.

The V gene is TRBV6-5, the J gene TRBJ2-7; TRBD1 aligns across 12 bases. V was clipped by 2 bases and J by 5 bases; unmatched bases: 7. Germline lookup yields CDR1 MNHEY and CDR2 SVGAGI. The CDR3 extends over 16 amino acids. Written as DNA, the CDR3 is TGTGCCAGCAGTTACATTCCGGGACAGGGGGCTGACGAGCAGTACTTC. Its protein is CASSYIPGQGADEQYF.

The chain combines TRBV29-1 with TRBJ2-7; TRBD1 might be the D (5 bases). The CDR3 runs 11 residues. V was shortened by 7 bases and J by 6 bases, with 13 bases between the two germline ends. Germline CDR1 SQVTM, CDR2 ANQGSEA. The CDR3 sequence is CSAGSRVEQYF. The CDR3 DNA is TGCAGCGCCGGCAGCAGGGTCGAGCAGTACTTC.

The V and J genes are TRBV6-1 and TRBJ1-2, with D possibly TRBD1 on 6 matching bases. CDR3 length: 14 amino acids. V was clipped by 3 bases and J by 4 bases, with 12 bases between them. Germline V gene lookup returns CDR1 MNHNS and CDR2 SASEGT. The CDR3 sequence: CASSEIWTVYGYTF. Here the CDR3 DNA reads TGTGCCAGCAGTGAGATTTGGACAGTCTATGGCTACACCTTC.

The genes are TRBV5-1 and TRBJ1-1; TRBD1 is a possible D gene (5 bases). The germline V gene has CDR1 SGHRS and CDR2 YFSETQ. Trimming shortened V by 1 base and J by 0 bases, and 16 bases separated the two germline ends. This CDR3 comprises 17 residues. The CDR3 reads CASSLTREEGVNTEAFF. The CDR3 DNA reads as TGCGCCAGCAGCTTGACGCGGGAGGAAGGGGTGAACACTGAAGCTTTCTTT.

The chain couples TRBV4-1 to TRBJ1-1; D unclear. The CDR3 is 13 amino acids. The V and J ends lost 0 bases and 5 bases respectively, with 7 bases between them. Per germline, CDR1 MGHRA and CDR2 YSYEKL. The CDR3 sequence: CASSQEFRTEAFF. Written as DNA, the CDR3 is TGCGCCAGCAGCCAAGAATTCAGAACTGAAGCTTTCTTT.